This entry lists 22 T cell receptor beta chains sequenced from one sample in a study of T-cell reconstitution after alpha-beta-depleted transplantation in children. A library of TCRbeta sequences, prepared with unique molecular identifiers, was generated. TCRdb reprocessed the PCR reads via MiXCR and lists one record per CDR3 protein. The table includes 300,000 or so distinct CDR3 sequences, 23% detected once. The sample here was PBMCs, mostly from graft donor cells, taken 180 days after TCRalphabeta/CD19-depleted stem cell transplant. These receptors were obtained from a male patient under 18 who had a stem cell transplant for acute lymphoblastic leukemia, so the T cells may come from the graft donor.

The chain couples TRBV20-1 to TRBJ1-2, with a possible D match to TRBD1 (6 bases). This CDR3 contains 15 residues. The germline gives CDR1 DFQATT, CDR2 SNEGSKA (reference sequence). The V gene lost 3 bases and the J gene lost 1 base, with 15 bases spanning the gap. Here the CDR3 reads CSARVWDKFNYGYTF. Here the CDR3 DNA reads TGCAGTGCTAGGGTATGGGACAAATTTAACTATGGCTACACCTTC.

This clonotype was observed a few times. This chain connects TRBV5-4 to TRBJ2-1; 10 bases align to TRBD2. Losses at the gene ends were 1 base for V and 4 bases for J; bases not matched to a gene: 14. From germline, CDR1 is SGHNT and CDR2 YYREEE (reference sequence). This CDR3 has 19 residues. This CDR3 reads CASSLYVRAGGPLYNEQFF. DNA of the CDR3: TGTGCCAGCAGCTTGTATGTGAGAGCGGGAGGGCCGTTGTACAATGAGCAGTTCTTC.

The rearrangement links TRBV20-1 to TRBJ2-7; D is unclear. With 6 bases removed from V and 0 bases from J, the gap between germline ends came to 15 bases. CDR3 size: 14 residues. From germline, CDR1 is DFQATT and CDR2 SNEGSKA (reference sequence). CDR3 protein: CSAIRTPLSYEQYF. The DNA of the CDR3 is TGCAGTGCCATAAGGACCCCACTCTCCTACGAGCAGTACTTC.

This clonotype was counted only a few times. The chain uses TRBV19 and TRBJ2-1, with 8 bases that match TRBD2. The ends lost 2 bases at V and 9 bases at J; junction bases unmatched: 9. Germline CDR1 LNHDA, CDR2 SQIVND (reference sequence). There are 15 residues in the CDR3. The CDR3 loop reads CASSISVGRAGEQFF. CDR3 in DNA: TGTGCCAGTAGTATATCGGTCGGGAGGGCCGGTGAGCAGTTCTTC.

As DNA, the CDR3 is TGCAGCGTTGTGGACAGGCAATACGAGCAGTACTTC. It encodes CSVVDRQYEQYF. The chain is built from TRBV29-1 and TRBJ2-7; 7 nucleotides match TRBD1. This CDR3 is built from 12 residues. Per the germline V gene, CDR1 is SQVTM and CDR2 is ANQGSEA. V lost 4 bases, J lost 4 bases, and 4 bases stayed unmatched.

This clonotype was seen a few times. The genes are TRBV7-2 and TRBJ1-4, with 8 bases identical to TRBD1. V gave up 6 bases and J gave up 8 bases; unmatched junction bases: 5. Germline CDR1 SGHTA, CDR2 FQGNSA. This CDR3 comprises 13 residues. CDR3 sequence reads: CASSLGQVEKLFF. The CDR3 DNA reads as TGTGCCAGCAGTTTGGGACAGGTCGAAAAACTGTTTTTT. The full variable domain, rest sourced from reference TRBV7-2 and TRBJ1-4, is GAGVSQSPSNKVTEKGKDVELRCDPISGHTALYWYRQSLGQGLEFLIYFQGNSAPDKSGLPSDRFSAERTGGSVSTLTIQRTQQEDSAVYLCASSLGQVEKLFFGSGTQLSVL.

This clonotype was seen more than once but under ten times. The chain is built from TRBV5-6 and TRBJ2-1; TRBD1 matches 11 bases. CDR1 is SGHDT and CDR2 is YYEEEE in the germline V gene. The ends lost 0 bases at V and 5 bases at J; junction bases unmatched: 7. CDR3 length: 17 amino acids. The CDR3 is CASSLALGTGGNNEQFF. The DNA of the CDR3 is TGTGCCAGCAGCTTGGCCCTGGGGACAGGGGGGAACAATGAGCAGTTCTTC.

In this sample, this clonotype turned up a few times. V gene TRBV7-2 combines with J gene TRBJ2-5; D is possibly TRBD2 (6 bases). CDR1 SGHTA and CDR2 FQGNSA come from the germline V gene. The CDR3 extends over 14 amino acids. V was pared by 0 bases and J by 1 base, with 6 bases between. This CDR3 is CASSLALAQETQYF. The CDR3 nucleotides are TGTGCCAGCAGCTTAGCACTAGCCCAAGAGACCCAGTACTTC. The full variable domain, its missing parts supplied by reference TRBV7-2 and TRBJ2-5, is GAGVSQSPSNKVTEKGKDVELRCDPISGHTALYWYRQSLGQGLEFLIYFQGNSAPDKSGLPSDRFSAERTGGSVSTLTIQRTQQEDSAVYLCASSLALAQETQYFGPGTRLLVL.

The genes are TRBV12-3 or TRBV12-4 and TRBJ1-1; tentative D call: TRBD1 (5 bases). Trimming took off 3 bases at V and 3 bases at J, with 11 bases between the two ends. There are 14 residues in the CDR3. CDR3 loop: CASSLQGADTEAFF. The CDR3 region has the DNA TGTGCCAGCAGTTTGCAGGGAGCCGACACTGAAGCTTTCTTT.

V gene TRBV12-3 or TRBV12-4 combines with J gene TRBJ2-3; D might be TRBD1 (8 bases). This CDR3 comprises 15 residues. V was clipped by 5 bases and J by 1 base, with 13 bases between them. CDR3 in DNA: TGTGCCAGCAGTCAACAGGGGGGGGGCACAGATACGCAGTATTTT. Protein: CASSQQGGGTDTQYF.

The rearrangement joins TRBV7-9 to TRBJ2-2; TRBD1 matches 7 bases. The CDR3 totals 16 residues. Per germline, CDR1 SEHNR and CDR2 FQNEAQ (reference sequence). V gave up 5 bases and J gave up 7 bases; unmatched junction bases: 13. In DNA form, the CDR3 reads TGTGCCAGCAGCCGAACTAGGGGGCTCCCTGGCGGGGAGCTGTTTTTT. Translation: CASSRTRGLPGGELFF.

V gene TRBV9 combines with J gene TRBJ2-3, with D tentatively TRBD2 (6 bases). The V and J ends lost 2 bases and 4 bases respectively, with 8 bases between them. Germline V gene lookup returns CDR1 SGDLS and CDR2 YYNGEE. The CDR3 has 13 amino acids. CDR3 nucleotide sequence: TGTGCCAGCAGCGTTGGAGGGCCAGATACGCAGTATTTT. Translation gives CASSVGGPDTQYF.

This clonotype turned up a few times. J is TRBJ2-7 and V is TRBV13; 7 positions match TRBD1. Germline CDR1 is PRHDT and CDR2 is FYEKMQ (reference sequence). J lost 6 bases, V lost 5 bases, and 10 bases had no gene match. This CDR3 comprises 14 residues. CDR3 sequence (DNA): TGTGCCAGCAGCAGGGGACAGCGGCTAAGCGAGCAGTACTTC. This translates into CASSRGQRLSEQYF.

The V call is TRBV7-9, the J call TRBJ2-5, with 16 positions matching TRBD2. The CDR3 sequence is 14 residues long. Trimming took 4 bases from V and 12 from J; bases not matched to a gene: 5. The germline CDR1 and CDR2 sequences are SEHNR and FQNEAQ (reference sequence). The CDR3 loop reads CASSSGLAGGEKYF. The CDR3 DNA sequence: TGTGCCAGCAGCTCGGGACTAGCGGGAGGGGAAAAGTACTTC.

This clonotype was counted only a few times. The CDR3 here is CASSFRGARTDTQYF. CDR3 coding DNA: TGTGCCAGCAGTTTCCGCGGGGCTCGCACAGATACGCAGTATTTT. J is TRBJ2-3 and V is TRBV27, with TRBD2 as a possible D gene (6 bases). V was shortened by 3 bases and J by 1 base, with 11 bases between the two germline ends. Germline V gene data show CDR1 as MNHEY and CDR2 as SMNVEV (reference sequence). CDR3 length: 15 residues.

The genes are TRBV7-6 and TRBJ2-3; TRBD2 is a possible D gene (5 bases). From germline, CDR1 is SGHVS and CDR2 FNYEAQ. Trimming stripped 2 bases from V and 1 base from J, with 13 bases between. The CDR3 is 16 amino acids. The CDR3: CASSLRLAYGTDTQYF. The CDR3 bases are TGTGCCAGCAGCTTAAGGCTAGCCTACGGCACAGATACGCAGTATTTT.

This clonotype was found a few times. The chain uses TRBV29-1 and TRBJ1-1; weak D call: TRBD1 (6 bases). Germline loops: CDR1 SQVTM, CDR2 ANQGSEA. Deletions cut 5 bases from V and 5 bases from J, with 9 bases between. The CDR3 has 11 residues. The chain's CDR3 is CSVTGLTEAFF. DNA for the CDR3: TGCAGCGTTACAGGGTTGACTGAAGCTTTCTTT.

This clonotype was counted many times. The CDR3 protein is CASSPAVLGTYEQYF. The CDR3 DNA sequence: TGTGCCAGCTCCCCCGCAGTCCTGGGGACCTACGAGCAGTACTTC. This chain connects TRBV12-3 or TRBV12-4 to TRBJ2-7; D is uncertain. The length of the CDR3 is 15 residues. V was pared by 8 bases and J by 2 bases, with 19 bases between.

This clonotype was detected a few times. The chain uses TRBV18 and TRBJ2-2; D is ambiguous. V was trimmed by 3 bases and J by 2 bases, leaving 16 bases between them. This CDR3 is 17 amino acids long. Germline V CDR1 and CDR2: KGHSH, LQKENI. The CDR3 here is CASSPLSPGANTGELFF. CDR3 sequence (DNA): TGTGCCAGCTCACCCCTCTCACCGGGCGCTAACACCGGGGAGCTGTTTTTT.

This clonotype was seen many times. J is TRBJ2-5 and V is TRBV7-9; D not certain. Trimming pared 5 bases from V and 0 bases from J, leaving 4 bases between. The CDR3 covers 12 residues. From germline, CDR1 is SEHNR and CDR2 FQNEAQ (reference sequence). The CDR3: CASSQDQETQYF. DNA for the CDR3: TGTGCCAGCAGCCAGGACCAAGAGACCCAGTACTTC.

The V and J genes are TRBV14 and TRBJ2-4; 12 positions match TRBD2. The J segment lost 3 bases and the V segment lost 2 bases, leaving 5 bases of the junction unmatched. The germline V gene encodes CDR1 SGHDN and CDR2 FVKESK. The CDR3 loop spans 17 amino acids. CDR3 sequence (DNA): TGTGCCAGCAGCCAAATACCGGGACTAGCGGGCAAAAACATTCAGTACTTC. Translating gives CASSQIPGLAGKNIQYF.

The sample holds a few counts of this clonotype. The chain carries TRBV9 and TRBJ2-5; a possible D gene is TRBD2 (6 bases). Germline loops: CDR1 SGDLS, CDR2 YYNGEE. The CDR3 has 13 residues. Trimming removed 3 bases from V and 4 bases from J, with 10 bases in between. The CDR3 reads CASSAGDSETQYF. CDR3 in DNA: TGTGCCAGCAGCGCGGGGGACTCAGAGACCCAGTACTTC.